The 17 T cell receptor beta chains in this list originate from one sample, sequenced in a study of patients and donors after allogeneic stem cell transplantation. A single record per CDR3 protein comes from TCRdb applying MiXCR to the RT-PCR reads. The sample comprises 800,000 to 1,000,000 distinct CDR3 sequences, roughly 18% of which are singletons, and 5% to 6.5% rests with the top ten. Material for sequencing was blood, either unsorted or a sorted T cell fraction (not recorded which). These receptors all come from a human donor who was either an allogeneic HSCT recipient or a stem cell or donor lymphocyte infusion donor (not recorded which). It is not recorded whose cells these are; they may come from a transplant donor.

Only a few counts were recorded for this clonotype. The rearrangement uses TRBV9 and TRBJ2-3, with a weak D call TRBD2 (6 bases). Looked up from germline, CDR1 is SGDLS and CDR2 is YYNGEE. The CDR3 has 14 residues. V shed 3 bases and J shed 3 bases, with 11 bases lying between them. The CDR3 protein is CASSASGGTDTQYF. CDR3 coding DNA: TGTGCCAGCAGCGCCAGCGGAGGGACAGATACGCAGTATTTT.

The chain uses TRBV10-3 and TRBJ1-2; no definite D call. Germline V gene sequence: CDR1 ENHRY, CDR2 SYGVKD. The CDR3 contains 11 residues. V was trimmed by 3 bases and J by 8 bases, leaving 7 bases between them. CDR3 nucleotide sequence: TGTGCCATCAGTGAAAGAGAAGGCTACACCTTC. Residues: CAISEREGYTF.

The CDR3 is CARRDRAQETQYF. For the CDR3, the DNA is TGTGCCAGGAGGGACAGGGCTCAGGAGACCCAGTACTTC. The V gene is TRBV2, the J gene TRBJ2-5; 9 bases are shared with TRBD1. V dropped 9 bases and J dropped 5; count of bases not matched to a gene: 7. CDR1 and CDR2 from the germline V gene are SNHLY and FYNNEI. The CDR3 is 13 residues long.

This clonotype was observed a few times. The chain links TRBV4-1 to TRBJ1-1; D not resolved. CDR3 size: 13 residues. V was clipped by 1 base and J by 1 base, with 4 bases between them. In germline, CDR1 is MGHRA, CDR2 YSYEKL. For the CDR3, the DNA is TGCGCCAGCAGCCAAGTGAAGAACACTGAAGCTTTCTTT. Encoded protein: CASSQVKNTEAFF.

The V gene is TRBV12-3 or TRBV12-4, the J gene TRBJ2-3, with TRBD1 matching 8 bases. V was clipped by 5 bases and J by 6 bases; unmatched bases: 10. The CDR3 is 15 residues long. The CDR3 nucleotides are TGTGCCAGCAGTCCCTCGGGACAGGAGCCCGATACGCAGTATTTT. This gives the protein CASSPSGQEPDTQYF.

The J gene is TRBJ2-3, the V gene TRBV7-3, with TRBD2 matching 11 bases. The trim removed 1 base at V and 4 bases at J, leaving 4 bases unmatched. This CDR3 has 16 amino acids. Germline values: CDR1 SGHTA, CDR2 FQGTGA. CDR3 bases: TGTGCCAGCAGCTTAAGCTTAGCGGGAGGGGCAGATACGCAGTATTTT. Its translation: CASSLSLAGGADTQYF.

This clonotype was counted a few times. The rearrangement uses TRBV21-1 and TRBJ1-6; the D call TRBD1 from the table was never checked on the DNA. TRBV21-1 is an annotated pseudogene. The CDR3 contains 16 residues. CDR3 region: CASSKARCRVGSPLHF. CDR3 sequence (DNA): TGTGCCAGCAGCAAAGCGCGGTGCCGGGTGGGTTCACCCCTCCACTTT.

The J gene is TRBJ2-1, the V gene TRBV5-1; D perhaps matches TRBD2 (6 bases). V lost 4 bases to trimming and J lost 7 bases, with 15 bases between them. Germline V lookup: CDR1 SGHRS, CDR2 YFSETQ. CDR3 length: 14 residues. The CDR3 here is CASSPRRGDNEQFF. CDR3 coding DNA: TGCGCCAGCAGCCCGCGGAGGGGCGATAATGAGCAGTTCTTC.

The chain joins TRBV5-1 to TRBJ2-1; D is uncertain. Germline loops: CDR1 SGHRS, CDR2 YFSETQ. V was trimmed by 4 bases and J by 2 bases, leaving 10 bases between them. This CDR3 has 14 residues. Here the CDR3 reads CASSHDSPYNEQFF. The CDR3 DNA reads as TGCGCCAGCAGCCATGACTCTCCCTACAATGAGCAGTTCTTC.

The chain joins TRBV12-3 or TRBV12-4 to TRBJ1-5; tentatively, D is TRBD1 (5 bases). V was trimmed by 3 bases and J by 3 bases, leaving 9 bases between them. The CDR3 runs 14 residues. CDR3 nucleotide sequence: TGTGCCAGCAGTTTTCCGGGGACCAATCAGCCCCAGCATTTT. The encoded protein is CASSFPGTNQPQHF.

V is TRBV24-1 and J is TRBJ2-1, with D possibly TRBD1 on 6 matching bases. V lost 6 bases, J lost 5 bases, and 19 bases lay in between. CDR1 and CDR2 from the germline V gene are KGHDR and SFDVKD. The length of the CDR3 is 16 residues. CDR3 DNA: TGTGCCACCAGTTCCTTGACAGGATCGGTGAACAATGAGCAGTTCTTC. As protein: CATSSLTGSVNNEQFF.

Only a few counts were recorded for this clonotype. The chain recombines TRBV7-2 with TRBJ1-2; unclear D gene. V dropped 5 bases and J dropped 4 bases, with 14 bases sitting between them. This CDR3 region has 14 residues. Germline CDR1 SGHTA, CDR2 FQGNSA. Written as DNA, the CDR3 is TGTGCCAGCAGCAATGCCCGGAAATCCTATGGCTACACCTTC. Protein: CASSNARKSYGYTF.

This clonotype was detected only a few times. The CDR3 spells CSAPSGGRDEQYF. In DNA form, the CDR3 reads TGCAGTGCTCCCTCGGGGGGGAGGGACGAGCAGTACTTC. The gene calls are TRBV20-1 and TRBJ2-7; 8 nucleotides align to TRBD2. Trimming cost V 5 bases and J 5 bases; bases outside gene matches: 8. The germline CDR1 and CDR2 sequences are DFQATT and SNEGSKA (reference sequence). The CDR3 is 13 residues long.

The chain employs TRBV10-3 and TRBJ1-1; unclear D gene. Per germline, CDR1 ENHRY and CDR2 SYGVKD. V lost 7 bases and J lost 1, with 10 bases in between. The CDR3 runs 13 residues. Written as DNA, the CDR3 is TGTGCCATCACTCCCGAACCGAACACTGAAGCTTTCTTT. Protein: CAITPEPNTEAFF.

Regarding this clonotype: At one boundary the junction diverges from the germline segment, which might be a read error. The chain couples TRBV5-1 to TRBJ1-5, with a possible D match to TRBD1 (6 bases). Germline V CDR1 and CDR2: SGHRS, YFSETQ. This CDR3 has 14 amino acids. The CDR3 is CASTLGQGNQPQHF. CDR3 DNA sequence: TGCGCCAGCACCTTGGGGCAGGGGAATCAGCCCCAGCATTTT.

This clonotype was counted between two and nine times. The rearrangement uses TRBV20-1 and TRBJ2-1; TRBD2 matches 14 bases. The length of the CDR3 is 16 residues. The J segment lost 6 bases and the V segment lost 4 bases, leaving 8 bases of the junction unmatched. The germline CDR1 and CDR2 sequences are DFQATT and SNEGSKA (reference sequence). CDR3 loop: CSAKTPGTSGSNEQFF. The CDR3 DNA reads as TGCAGTGCTAAAACCCCAGGGACTAGCGGGAGCAATGAGCAGTTCTTC.

This rearrangement joins TRBV6-2 or TRBV6-3 to TRBJ2-2; D remains ambiguous. The CDR3 covers 11 residues. V was clipped by 10 bases and J by 3 bases, with 6 bases between them. CDR1 is MNHEY and CDR2 is SVGEGT in the germline V gene. As DNA, the CDR3 is TGTGCCATTTCTCACACCGGGGAGCTGTTTTTT. Protein product: CAISHTGELFF.